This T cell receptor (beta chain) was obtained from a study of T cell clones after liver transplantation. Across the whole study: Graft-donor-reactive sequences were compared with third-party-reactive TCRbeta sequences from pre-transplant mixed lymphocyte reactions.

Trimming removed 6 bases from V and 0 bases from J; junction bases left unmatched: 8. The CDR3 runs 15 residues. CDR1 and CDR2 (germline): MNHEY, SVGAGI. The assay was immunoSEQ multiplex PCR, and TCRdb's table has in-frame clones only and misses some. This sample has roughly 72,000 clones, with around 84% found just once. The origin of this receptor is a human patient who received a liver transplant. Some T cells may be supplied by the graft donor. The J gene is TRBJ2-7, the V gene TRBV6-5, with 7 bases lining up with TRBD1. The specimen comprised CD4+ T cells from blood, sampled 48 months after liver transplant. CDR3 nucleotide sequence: TGTGCCAGCAGCCCTGGACAGGAAAGCTCCTACGAGCAGTACTTC. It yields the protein CASSPGQESSYEQYF.